A selection of T cell receptor beta chains follows, all from one sample in a study of Ad26.COV2.S vaccination and SARS-CoV-2 variants. Method: immunoSEQ multiplex PCR; TCRdb's copy keeps in-frame clones and lacks some. Of 500,000 or so clones in the sample, about 91% were seen once. Sequences were derived from peripheral blood, sampled in a trial of Ad26.COV2.S vaccine versus placebo. The receptors shown here come from a person between 18 and 65 years old who received the Ad26.COV2.S COVID-19 vaccine or a placebo. Both conserved end residues are trimmed from each CDR3.

V gene: TRBV28; J gene: TRBJ1-2; CDR3 protein: ASRAGYGYT
V gene: TRBV7-9; J gene: TRBJ1-1; CDR3 protein: ASSRQGGSAEAF
V gene: TRBV30; J gene: TRBJ1-5; CDR3 protein: AWSVGRGQPQH
V gene: TRBV5-1; J gene: TRBJ2-2; CDR3 protein: ASSLSGITGELF
V gene: TRBV24-1; J gene: TRBJ1-5; CDR3 protein: ATSDPGRGSNQPQH
V gene: TRBV12-3/TRBV12-4; J gene: TRBJ2-5; CDR3 protein: ASSDGETQY
V gene: TRBV2; J gene: TRBJ2-1; CDR3 protein: ASRRGGDEVEQF
V gene: TRBV7-3; J gene: TRBJ1-1; CDR3 protein: ASSTGFGTEAF
V gene: TRBV3-1/TRBV3-2; J gene: TRBJ1-1; CDR3 protein: ASSPMSNMNTEAF
V gene: TRBV7-2; J gene: TRBJ1-1; CDR3 protein: ASSLLGLTSNTEAF
V gene: TRBV28; J gene: TRBJ1-2; CDR3 protein: ASSFRDRYYGYT
V gene: TRBV13; J gene: TRBJ2-3; CDR3 protein: ASSFQLAGGPTDTQY
V gene: TRBV6-5; J gene: TRBJ2-6; CDR3 protein: ASSYGGAGANVLT
V gene: TRBV7-9; J gene: TRBJ1-2; CDR3 protein: ASSSSGTGNGYT
V gene: TRBV7-2; J gene: TRBJ2-7; CDR3 protein: ASSQRSGYEQY
V gene: TRBV2; J gene: TRBJ1-5; CDR3 protein: ASSGGNQPQH
V gene: TRBV10-3; J gene: TRBJ2-7; CDR3 protein: AIGGQSSYEQY
V gene: TRBV4-1; J gene: TRBJ2-5; CDR3 protein: ASSQTTSGRWVGETQY
V gene: TRBV29-1; J gene: TRBJ2-7; CDR3 protein: SGGTGLTYEQY
V gene: TRBV7-3; J gene: TRBJ2-7; CDR3 protein: ASSLDSGREQY
V gene: TRBV7-2; J gene: TRBJ2-3; CDR3 protein: ASSLAQTADTQY
V gene: TRBV6-5; J gene: TRBJ2-1; CDR3 protein: ASSSRGLSYNEQF
V gene: TRBV5-1; J gene: TRBJ2-7; CDR3 protein: ASSLASGGRPYEQY
V gene: TRBV2; J gene: TRBJ2-1; CDR3 protein: ASRATSGGSNEQF
V gene: TRBV4-2; J gene: TRBJ1-3; CDR3 protein: ASSPPRAGNTIY
V gene: TRBV18; J gene: TRBJ2-2; CDR3 protein: ASSPASNSPGELF
V gene: TRBV3-1/TRBV3-2; J gene: TRBJ2-1; CDR3 protein: ASSRSGPLHDEQF
V gene: TRBV28; J gene: TRBJ2-7; CDR3 protein: ASSTGTPVPYEQY
V gene: TRBV7-3; J gene: TRBJ1-1; CDR3 protein: ASSLGVATEAF
V gene: TRBV30; J gene: TRBJ2-7; CDR3 protein: AWGISSGGYEQY
V gene: TRBV7-3; J gene: TRBJ1-1; CDR3 protein: ASSLLTVTEAF
V gene: TRBV7-9; J gene: TRBJ2-5; CDR3 protein: ASSLSSAFQETQY
V gene: TRBV12-3/TRBV12-4; J gene: TRBJ1-3; CDR3 protein: ASSALHGNTIY
V gene: TRBV4-1; J gene: TRBJ2-5; CDR3 protein: ASSQAEVGVTQY
V gene: TRBV7-9; J gene: TRBJ2-3; CDR3 protein: ASSKTDTQY
V gene: TRBV4-1; J gene: TRBJ2-2; CDR3 protein: ASSPGLAGGNTGELF
V gene: TRBV19; J gene: TRBJ1-2; CDR3 protein: ASITSGGRGYT
V gene: TRBV12-3/TRBV12-4; J gene: TRBJ2-5; CDR3 protein: ASSSGLLETQY
V gene: TRBV7-3; J gene: TRBJ2-5; CDR3 protein: ASSRAGETQY
V gene: TRBV7-3; J gene: TRBJ2-2; CDR3 protein: ASSSLGAGELF
V gene: TRBV7-9; J gene: TRBJ1-2; CDR3 protein: ASSDTWGSRGYT
V gene: TRBV5-4; J gene: TRBJ1-1; CDR3 protein: ASSFGNRGLNTEAF
V gene: TRBV4-2; J gene: TRBJ2-1; CDR3 protein: ASSPGHYNEQF
V gene: TRBV23-1; J gene: TRBJ2-4; CDR3 protein: ASSQSGPRGHAKNIQY
V gene: TRBV6-5; J gene: TRBJ2-2; CDR3 protein: ASSRGSYTGELF
V gene: TRBV18; J gene: TRBJ2-1; CDR3 protein: ASSPPQLAGNEQF
V gene: TRBV6-5; J gene: TRBJ2-7; CDR3 protein: ASSMGQTRVYEQY
V gene: TRBV7-9; J gene: TRBJ2-4; CDR3 protein: ASSFKLGTGASKNIQY